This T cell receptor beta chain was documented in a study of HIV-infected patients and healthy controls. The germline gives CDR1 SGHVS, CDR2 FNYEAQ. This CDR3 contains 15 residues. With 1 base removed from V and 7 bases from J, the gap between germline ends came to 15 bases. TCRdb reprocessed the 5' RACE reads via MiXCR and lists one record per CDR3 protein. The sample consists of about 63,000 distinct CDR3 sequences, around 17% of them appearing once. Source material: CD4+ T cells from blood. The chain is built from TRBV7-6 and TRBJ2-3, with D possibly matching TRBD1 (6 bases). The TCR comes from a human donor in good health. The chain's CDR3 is CASSLETTQGYTQYF. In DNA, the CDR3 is TGTGCCAGCAGCTTAGAGACCACACAGGGATATACGCAGTATTTT.